This TCR beta chain was documented in a study of T cells after yellow fever vaccination. This clonotype was seen more than once but under ten times. Its target is not known. From germline, CDR1 is ENHRY and CDR2 SYGVKD. V was clipped by 8 bases and J by 1 base, with 11 bases between them. The CDR3 runs 14 residues. Findings and caveats of the study: Most clones from primary vaccination were detected again post-booster (approximately 97% CD4, around 90% CD8).

TCRdb fed the 5' RACE reads into MiXCR, producing one record per CDR3 protein. Among 130,000 or so distinct CDR3 sequences, about 16% were seen once, and the ten largest hold more than 40%. This specimen consisted of CD8+ T cells sorted from PBMCs, obtained 5 days after the yellow fever booster vaccination. J is TRBJ2-2 and V is TRBV10-3; D not resolved. The TCR comes from a man between 18 and 29 years old who received the YFV17D yellow fever vaccine. The CDR3 DNA sequence: TGTGCCATCCCGATCGCAGGGAACACCGGGGAGCTGTTTTTT. Amino acids: CAIPIAGNTGELFF.